The present T cell receptor beta chain was sequenced within a study (dated by TCRdb to between 2014 and 2017). Study-wide context: The study tested whether tumor-infiltrating Tregs in breast cancer are recruited from blood Tregs or converted in situ from other CD4+ T cell subsets. The study at large found these results: The TCR gene usage of tumor memory CD4+ T cells clustered together with blood and lymph node memory CD4+ cells and with lymph node naive CD4+ cells. Validation in the larger cohort was restricted to a single TCR beta V-J rearrangement rather than whole repertoires. The TCR alpha and beta sequences of tumor-infiltrating Tregs showed the greatest overlap with tumor naive CD4+ T cells, followed by blood naive CD4+ T cells.

To purify naive CD4+ T cells, the Miltenyi Naive CD4+ T Cell Isolation kit was used, and CD25 microbeads served to deplete Tregs. Tregs, naive and memory CD4+ T cells from tumor, blood and ipsilateral draining lymph nodes of about five breast cancer patients underwent full-length TCR alpha and beta sequencing. Tumor tissue and lymph nodes from ipsilateral axillary dissection were perfused with PBS, minced and digested with collagenase I and hyaluronidase. FACS confirmed that the sorted cell populations were more than 90% pure. This clonotype has a handful of counts. The antigen it recognizes is unknown. No much larger clone exists at a distance of one base, and base qualities are not known. Full-length TCR variable regions were amplified by 5' RACE PCR using constant-region reverse primers, and then by semi-nested PCR using Nested Universal Primer A. Using the ReliaPrep RNA Cell Miniprep System, total RNA was extracted, and the SMARTer RACE 5'/3' Kit was then used to reverse transcribe the RNA into 5'RACE-ready cDNA. An Illumina MiSeq was used to sequence the full-length TCR alpha and beta libraries, which had been barcoded with multiplex adaptors. The original methods were these. For each of nine subset-tissue groups, sequencing data from the five patients were combined, and the groups were compared by unsupervised clustering of TCR gene usage. Repertoire similarity was calculated with the Morisita-Horn index, weighting shared sequences by their contribution to each repertoire. Clones were called with MiXCR by TCRdb after fastp trimmed the public reads at Q25, and only in-frame beta chains were retained. Rows with one shared CDR3 protein collapse into an entry with the most common genes and DNA. The V and J calls and clone size come from TCRdb's table, not from the authors' own analysis. For this sample the table gives roughly 23,000 distinct CDR3 sequences, of which around 30% were detected only once. In total, the top ten clones hold about 2.4% of the sample.

Per the germline V gene, MNHEY is the CDR1 and SVGAGI is the CDR2. Spanning cysteine to phenylalanine, the CDR3 consists of 15 amino acids. The CDR3 DNA has 45 bases and is translated from base 1. Here V drops 6 bases and J drops 3 bases, and the junction holds 6 bases not matched to any gene. The rearranged segments are TRBV6-5 and TRBJ2-1; 9 central nucleotides agree with TRBD2. The sequenced sample was tumor-infiltrating naive CD4+ T cells sorted from the breast tumor. The cell subset or site label, as the study defines it: naive CD4+ T cells, CD4+CD45RA+CD25-. This receptor was taken from a female donor with breast cancer. The DNA sequence reads TGTGCCAGCAGGGGTAGCGGGAGTGTCTACAATGAGCAGTTCTTC. Its amino acids are CASRGSGSVYNEQFF.